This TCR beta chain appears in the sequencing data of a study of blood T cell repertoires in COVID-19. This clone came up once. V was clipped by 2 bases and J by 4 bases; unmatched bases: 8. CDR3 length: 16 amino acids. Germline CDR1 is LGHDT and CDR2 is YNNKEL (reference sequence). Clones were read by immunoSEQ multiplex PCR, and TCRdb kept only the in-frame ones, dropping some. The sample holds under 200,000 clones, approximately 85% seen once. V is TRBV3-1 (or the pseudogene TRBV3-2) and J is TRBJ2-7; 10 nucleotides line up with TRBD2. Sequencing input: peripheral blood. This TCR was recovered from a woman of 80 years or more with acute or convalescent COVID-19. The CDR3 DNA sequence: TGTGCCAGCAGCCAAAGTCCGGGACTAGCGACGTACGAGCAGTACTTC. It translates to CASSQSPGLATYEQYF.